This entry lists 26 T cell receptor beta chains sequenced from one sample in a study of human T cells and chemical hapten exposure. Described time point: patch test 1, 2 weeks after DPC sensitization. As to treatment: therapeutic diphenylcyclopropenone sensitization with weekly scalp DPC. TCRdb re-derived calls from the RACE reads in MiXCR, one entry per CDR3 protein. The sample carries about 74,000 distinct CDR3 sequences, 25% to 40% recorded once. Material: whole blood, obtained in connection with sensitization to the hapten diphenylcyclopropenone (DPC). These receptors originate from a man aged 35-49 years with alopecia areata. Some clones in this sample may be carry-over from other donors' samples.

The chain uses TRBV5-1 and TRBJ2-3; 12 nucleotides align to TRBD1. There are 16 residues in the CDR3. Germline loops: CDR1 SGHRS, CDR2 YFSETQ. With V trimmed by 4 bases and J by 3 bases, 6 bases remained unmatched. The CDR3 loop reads CASSGGTGGATDTQYF. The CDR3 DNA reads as TGCGCCAGCAGCGGGGGGACAGGGGGCGCGACAGATACGCAGTATTTT.

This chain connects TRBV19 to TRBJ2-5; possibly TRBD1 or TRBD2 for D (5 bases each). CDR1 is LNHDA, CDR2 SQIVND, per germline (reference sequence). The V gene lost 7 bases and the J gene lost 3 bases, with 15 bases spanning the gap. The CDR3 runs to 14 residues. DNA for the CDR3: TGTGCCAGTACTCCCCGGATGGGGGAAGAGACCCAGTACTTC. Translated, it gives CASTPRMGEETQYF.

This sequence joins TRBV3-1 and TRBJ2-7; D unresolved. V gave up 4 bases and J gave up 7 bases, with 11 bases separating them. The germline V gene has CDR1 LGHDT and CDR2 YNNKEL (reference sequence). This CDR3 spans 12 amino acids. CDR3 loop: CASSPVGREQYF. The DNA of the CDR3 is TGTGCCAGCAGCCCGGTCGGTAGGGAGCAGTACTTC.

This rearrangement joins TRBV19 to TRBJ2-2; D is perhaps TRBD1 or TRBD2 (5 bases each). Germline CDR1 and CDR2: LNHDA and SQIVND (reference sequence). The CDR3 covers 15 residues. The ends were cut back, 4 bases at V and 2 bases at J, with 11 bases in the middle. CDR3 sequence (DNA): TGTGCCAGTAGTAAAGGGACGGCCAACACCGGGGAGCTGTTTTTT. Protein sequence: CASSKGTANTGELFF.

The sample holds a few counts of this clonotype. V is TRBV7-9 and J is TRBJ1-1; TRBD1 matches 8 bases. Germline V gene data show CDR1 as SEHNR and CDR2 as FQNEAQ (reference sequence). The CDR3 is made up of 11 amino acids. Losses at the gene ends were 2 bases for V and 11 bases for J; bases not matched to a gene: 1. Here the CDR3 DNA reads TGTGCCAGCAGCTTACACAGGGGGGCTTTCTTT. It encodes CASSLHRGAFF. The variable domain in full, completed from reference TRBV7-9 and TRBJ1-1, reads DTGVSQNPRHKITKRGQNVTFRCDPISEHNRLYWYRQTLGQGPEFLTYFQNEAQLEKSRLLSDRFSAERPKGSFSTLEIQRTEQGDSAMYLCASSLHRGAFFGQGTRLTVV.

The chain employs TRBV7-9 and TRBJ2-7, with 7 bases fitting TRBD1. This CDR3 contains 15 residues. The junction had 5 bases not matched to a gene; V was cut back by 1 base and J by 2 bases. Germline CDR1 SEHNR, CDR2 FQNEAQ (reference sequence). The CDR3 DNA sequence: TGTGCCAGCAGCTTAGTGGGACAGTTAACCTACGAGCAGTACTTC. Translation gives CASSLVGQLTYEQYF.

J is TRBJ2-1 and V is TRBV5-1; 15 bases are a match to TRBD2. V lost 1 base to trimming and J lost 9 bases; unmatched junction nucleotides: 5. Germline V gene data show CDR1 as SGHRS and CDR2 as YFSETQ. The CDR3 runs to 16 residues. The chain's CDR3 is CASSLKGLAGGGEQFF. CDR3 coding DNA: TGCGCCAGCAGCTTGAAGGGACTAGCGGGAGGCGGTGAGCAGTTCTTC.

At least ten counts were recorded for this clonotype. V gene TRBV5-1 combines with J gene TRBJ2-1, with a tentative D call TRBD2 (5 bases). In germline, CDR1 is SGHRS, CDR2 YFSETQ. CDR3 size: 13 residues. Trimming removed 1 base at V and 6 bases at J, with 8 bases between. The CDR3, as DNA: TGCGCCAGCAGCTTGATGGGAGTCAATGAGCAGTTCTTC. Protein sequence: CASSLMGVNEQFF. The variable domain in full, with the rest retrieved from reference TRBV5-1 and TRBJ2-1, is KAGVTQTPRYLIKTRGQQVTLSCSPISGHRSVSWYQQTPGQGLQFLFEYFSETQRNKGNFPGRFSGRQFSNSRSEMNVSTLELGDSALYLCASSLMGVNEQFFGPGTRLTVL.

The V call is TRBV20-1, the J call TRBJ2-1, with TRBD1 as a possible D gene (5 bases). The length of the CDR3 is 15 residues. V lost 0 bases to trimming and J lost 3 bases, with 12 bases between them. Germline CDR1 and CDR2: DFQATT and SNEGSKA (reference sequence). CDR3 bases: TGCAGTGCTAGAGATCCCAGGGATATCTACAATGAGCAGTTCTTC. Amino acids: CSARDPRDIYNEQFF.

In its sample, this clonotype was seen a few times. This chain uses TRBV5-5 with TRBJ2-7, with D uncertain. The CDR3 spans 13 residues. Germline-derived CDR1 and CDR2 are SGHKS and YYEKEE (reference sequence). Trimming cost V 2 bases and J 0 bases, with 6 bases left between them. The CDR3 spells CASSLVRSYEQYF. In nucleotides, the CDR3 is TGTGCCAGCAGCTTAGTCCGCTCCTACGAGCAGTACTTC.

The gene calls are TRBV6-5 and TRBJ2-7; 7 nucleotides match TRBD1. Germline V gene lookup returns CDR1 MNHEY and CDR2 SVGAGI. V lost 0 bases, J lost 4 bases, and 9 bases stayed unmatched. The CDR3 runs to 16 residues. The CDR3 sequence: CASSYSSGTEFYEQYF. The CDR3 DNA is TGTGCCAGCAGTTACTCGTCCGGGACAGAATTTTACGAGCAGTACTTC.

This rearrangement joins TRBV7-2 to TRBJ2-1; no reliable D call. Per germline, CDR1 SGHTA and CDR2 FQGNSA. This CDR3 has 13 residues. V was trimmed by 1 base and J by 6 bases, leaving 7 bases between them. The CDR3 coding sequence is TGTGCCAGCAGCTTAGGGCGTCCCAATGAGCAGTTCTTC. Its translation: CASSLGRPNEQFF.

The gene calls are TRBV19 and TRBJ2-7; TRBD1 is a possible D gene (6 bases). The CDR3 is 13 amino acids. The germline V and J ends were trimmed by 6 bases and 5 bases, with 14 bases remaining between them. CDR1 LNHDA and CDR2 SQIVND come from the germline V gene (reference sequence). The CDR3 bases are TGTGCCAGTAGCAGCCAGGGGATCGACGAGCAGTACTTC. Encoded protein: CASSSQGIDEQYF. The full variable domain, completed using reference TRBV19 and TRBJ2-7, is DGGITQSPKYLFRKEGQNVTLSCEQNLNHDAMYWYRQDPGQGLRLIYYSQIVNDFQKGDIAEGYSVSREKKESFPLTVTSAQKNPTAFYLCASSSQGIDEQYFGPGTRLTVT.

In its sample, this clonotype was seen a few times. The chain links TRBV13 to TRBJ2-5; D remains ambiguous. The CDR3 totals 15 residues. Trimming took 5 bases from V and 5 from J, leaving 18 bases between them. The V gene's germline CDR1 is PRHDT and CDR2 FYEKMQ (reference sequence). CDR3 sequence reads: CASSPEARRGETQYF. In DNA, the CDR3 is TGTGCCAGCAGCCCTGAGGCCCGGCGAGGCGAGACCCAGTACTTC.

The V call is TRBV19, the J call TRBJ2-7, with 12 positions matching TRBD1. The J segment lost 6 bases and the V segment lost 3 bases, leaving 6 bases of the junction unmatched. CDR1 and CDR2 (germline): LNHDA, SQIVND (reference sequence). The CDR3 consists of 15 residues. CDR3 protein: CASSIGGTGGGEQYF. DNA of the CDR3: TGTGCCAGTAGTATCGGAGGGACAGGGGGCGGCGAGCAGTACTTC.

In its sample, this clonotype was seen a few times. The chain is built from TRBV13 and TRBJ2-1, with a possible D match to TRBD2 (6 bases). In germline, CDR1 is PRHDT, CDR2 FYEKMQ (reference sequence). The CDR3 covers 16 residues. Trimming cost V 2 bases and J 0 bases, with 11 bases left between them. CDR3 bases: TGTGCCAGCAGCTTACCTAGCGACTACTCCTACAATGAGCAGTTCTTC. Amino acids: CASSLPSDYSYNEQFF. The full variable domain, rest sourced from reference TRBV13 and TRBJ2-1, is AAGVIQSPRHLIKEKRETATLKCYPIPRHDTVYWYQQGPGQDPQFLISFYEKMQSDKGSIPDRFSAQQFSDYHSELNMSSLELGDSALYFCASSLPSDYSYNEQFFGPGTRLTVL.

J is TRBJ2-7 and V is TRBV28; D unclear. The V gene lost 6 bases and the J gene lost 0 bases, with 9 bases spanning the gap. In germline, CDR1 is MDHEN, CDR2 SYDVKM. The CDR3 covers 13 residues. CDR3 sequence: CASRLPVSYEQYF. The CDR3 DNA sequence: TGTGCCAGCAGACTACCGGTCTCCTACGAGCAGTACTTC.

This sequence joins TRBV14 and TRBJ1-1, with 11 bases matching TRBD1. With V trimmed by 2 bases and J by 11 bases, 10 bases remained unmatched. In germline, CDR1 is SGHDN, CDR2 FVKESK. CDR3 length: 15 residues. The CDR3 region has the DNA TGTGCCAGCAGCCAAAGAGGGACAGGGGGATTTTTGGCTTTCTTT. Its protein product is CASSQRGTGGFLAFF.

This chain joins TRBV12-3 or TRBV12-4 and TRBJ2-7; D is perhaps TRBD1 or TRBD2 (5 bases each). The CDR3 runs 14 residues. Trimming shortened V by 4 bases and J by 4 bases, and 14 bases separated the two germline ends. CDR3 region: CASSSGTGFYEQYF. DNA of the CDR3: TGTGCCAGCAGTTCCGGGACGGGATTTTACGAGCAGTACTTC.

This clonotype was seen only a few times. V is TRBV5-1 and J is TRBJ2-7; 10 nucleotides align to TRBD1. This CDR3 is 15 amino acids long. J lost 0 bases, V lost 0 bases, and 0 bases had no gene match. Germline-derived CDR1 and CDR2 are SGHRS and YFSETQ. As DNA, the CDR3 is TGCGCCAGCAGCTTGGGACAGGGGGCCTCCTACGAGCAGTACTTC. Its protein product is CASSLGQGASYEQYF.

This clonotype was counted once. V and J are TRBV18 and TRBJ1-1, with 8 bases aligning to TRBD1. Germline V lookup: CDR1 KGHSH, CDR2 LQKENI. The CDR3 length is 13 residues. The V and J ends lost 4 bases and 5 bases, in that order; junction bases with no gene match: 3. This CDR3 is CASSQTGGTEAFF. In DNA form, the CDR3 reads TGTGCCAGCTCACAAACAGGGGGTACTGAAGCTTTCTTT. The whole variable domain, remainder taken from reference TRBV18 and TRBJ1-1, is NAGVMQNPRHLVRRRGQEARLRCSPMKGHSHVYWYRQLPEEGLKFMVYLQKENIIDESGMPKERFSAEFPKEGPSILRIQQVVRGDSAAYFCASSQTGGTEAFFGQGTRLTVV.

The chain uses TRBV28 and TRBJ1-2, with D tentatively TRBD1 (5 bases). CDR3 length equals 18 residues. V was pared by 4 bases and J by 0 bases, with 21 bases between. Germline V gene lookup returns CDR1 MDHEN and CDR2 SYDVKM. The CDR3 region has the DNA TGTGCCAGCAGTTCAACTACTATCCGACAGTTTACTAACTATGGCTACACCTTC. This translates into CASSSTTIRQFTNYGYTF.

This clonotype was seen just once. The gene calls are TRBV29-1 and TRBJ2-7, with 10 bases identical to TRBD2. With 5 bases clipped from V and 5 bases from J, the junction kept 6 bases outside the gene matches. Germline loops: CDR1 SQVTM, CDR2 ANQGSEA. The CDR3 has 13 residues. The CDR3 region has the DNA TGCAGCGTTTGGGCTAGCGGGAGTGACGAGCAGTACTTC. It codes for CSVWASGSDEQYF.

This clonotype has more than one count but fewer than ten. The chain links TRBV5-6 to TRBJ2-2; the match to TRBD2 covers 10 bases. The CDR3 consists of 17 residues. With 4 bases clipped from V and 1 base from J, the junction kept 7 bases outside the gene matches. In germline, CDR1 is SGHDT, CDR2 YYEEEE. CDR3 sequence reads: CASSDLSGRLNTGELFF. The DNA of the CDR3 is TGTGCCAGCAGCGACCTTAGCGGGAGGCTGAACACCGGGGAGCTGTTTTTT.

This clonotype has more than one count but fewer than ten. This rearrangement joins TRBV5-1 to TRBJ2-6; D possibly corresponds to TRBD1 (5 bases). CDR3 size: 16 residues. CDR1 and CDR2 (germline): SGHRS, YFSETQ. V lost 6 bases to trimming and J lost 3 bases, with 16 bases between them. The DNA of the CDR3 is TGCGCCAGCAATATTGCATCAGGGATTGGGGCCAACGTCCTGACTTTC. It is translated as CASNIASGIGANVLTF.

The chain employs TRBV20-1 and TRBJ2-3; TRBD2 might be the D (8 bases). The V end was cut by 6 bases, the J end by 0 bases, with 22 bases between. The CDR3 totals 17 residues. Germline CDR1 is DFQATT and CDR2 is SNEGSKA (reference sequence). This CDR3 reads CSARGIAGGPSTDTQYF. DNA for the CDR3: TGCAGTGCCAGGGGGATCGCGGGAGGCCCTAGCACAGATACGCAGTATTTT.